This T cell receptor (beta chain) was identified in a study of T cell repertoires in cytomegalovirus infection (dated by TCRdb to the late 2010s). Looking at the study overall: Recently identified HLA-C-restricted CMV epitopes, whose presentation resists viral immunomodulation, were targeted by peptide stimulations together with well-studied HLA-B-restricted epitopes. Donor HLA type was relevant to the analysis, as public TCR beta signatures indicated carriage of CMV infection together with the matching HLA type. Results and caveats for the whole study, not just this receptor: The ex vivo response was dominated by HLA-C-restricted CMV-specific TCR beta clonotypes, and the single most frequent clonotype in two of eight donors was supplied by these HLA-C-restricted clonotypes. Cumulative frequency of public TCR beta family members discriminated carriers of CMV infection plus the relevant HLA type in this cohort and an independent approximately 400-donor cohort.

The sequencer listed for this sample is Illumina HiSeq 1500. TCRdb trimmed the raw reads at Q25, called clones with MiXCR and kept productive beta chains. Each entry is one CDR3 protein sequence, shown with its most common DNA and genes. This sample comprises 900,000 to 950,000 distinct CDR3 sequences, less than 35% of them detected only once. The top ten constitute around an eighth of the sample. On this clonotype: Its antigen remains undetermined. Per-nucleotide qualities are absent, and no much larger clonotype sits a single base away.

The meaning of the sample's treatment or condition label: in vitro stimulation with specific CMV peptide epitopes to enrich CMV-specific T cells. CDR1 and CDR2, looked up from the germline V gene, are SGDLS and YYNGEE. From its cysteine to its phenylalanine, the CDR3 spans 14 amino acids. The retained sequence is limited to the CDR3, 42 bases, with the frame set at the first base. Deletion took 4 bases off V and 5 bases off J, with a span of 13 bases between the germline ends. The source was cultured CD8+ T cells from PBMCs, collected from culture after CMV antigen stimulation. The receptor comes from a human donor in good health (CMV status not recorded). Some clones in this sample may be carry-over from other donors' samples. Here the chain combines TRBV9 and TRBJ2-1, and the D gene may be TRBD1, 6 bases matching. DNA sequence: TGTGCCAGCAGCCCACAGGGATCCAACAATGAGCAGTTCTTC. It translates as CASSPQGSNNEQFF.